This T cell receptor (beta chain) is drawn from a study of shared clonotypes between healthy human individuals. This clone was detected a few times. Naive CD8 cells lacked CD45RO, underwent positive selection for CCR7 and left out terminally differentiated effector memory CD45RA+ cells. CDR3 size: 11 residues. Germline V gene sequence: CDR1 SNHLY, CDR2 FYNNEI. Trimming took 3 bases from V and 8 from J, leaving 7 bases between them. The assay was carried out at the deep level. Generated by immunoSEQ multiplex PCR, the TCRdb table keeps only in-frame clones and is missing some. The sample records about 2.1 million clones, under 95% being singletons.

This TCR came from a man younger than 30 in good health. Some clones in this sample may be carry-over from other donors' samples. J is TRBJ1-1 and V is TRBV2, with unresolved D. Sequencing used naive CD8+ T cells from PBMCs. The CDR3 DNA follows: TGTGCCAGCAGTGATGGGTCCGAAGCTTTCTTT. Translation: CASSDGSEAFF.